Presented here are 24 T cell receptor beta chains from one specimen sequenced in a study of early stage breast cancer tumors (dated by TCRdb to about 2017). Library method: the immunoSEQ multiplex PCR assay. TCRdb stores this immuneACCESS table with in-frame sequences only. Part of the clones is absent; in the studies checked, under half of the shortfall reflects unresolved V genes, and no reason is known for the rest. For this sample there are around 20,000 clones; around four fifths appear just once. The leading ten clones occupy about 1.7% of the sample. The sequenced material came from blood. These receptors were taken from a person aged 70 to 85 with breast cancer.

The chain carries TRBV28 and TRBJ2-2; TRBD1 matches 10 bases. The CDR3 is made up of 15 amino acids. V lost 2 bases to trimming and J lost 6 bases; unmatched junction nucleotides: 3. Germline assignment: CDR1 MDHEN and CDR2 SYDVKM. Written as DNA, the CDR3 is TGTGCCAGCAGTTTAAGGGACAGGGGTCCCGGGGAGCTGTTTTTT. This codes for CASSLRDRGPGELFF.

The chain has TRBV5-4 and TRBJ1-4; 9 bases fit TRBD1. After removal of 4 bases from V and 2 bases from J, the junction contained 9 bases not matched to a gene. The CDR3 covers 17 residues. Per germline, CDR1 SGHNT and CDR2 YYREEE (reference sequence). CDR3 DNA sequence: TGTGCCAGCAGCAAACAAACAGGGGGCAGGACTAATGAAAAACTGTTTTTT. This codes for CASSKQTGGRTNEKLFF.

The CDR3 region has the DNA TGTGCCTGGAGTCCAAACCCCATTGCGAGGGATGAAAAACTGTTTTTT. It codes for CAWSPNPIARDEKLFF. The rearrangement uses TRBV30 and TRBJ1-4; D is undetermined. Germline V CDR1 and CDR2: GTSNPN, SVGIG (reference sequence). The CDR3 contains 16 residues. V lost 2 bases and J lost 6, with 19 bases in between.

The V call is TRBV15, the J call TRBJ1-1; 8 bases fit TRBD1. J was trimmed by 1 base and V by 1 base; bases with no gene match: 5. The germline gives CDR1 LNHNV, CDR2 YYDKDF (reference sequence). This CDR3 is built from 16 residues. This chain's CDR3 is CATSRVVGTGNTEAFF. As DNA, the CDR3 is TGTGCCACCAGCAGAGTAGTAGGGACAGGGAACACTGAAGCTTTCTTT.

This chain uses TRBV19 with TRBJ1-4, with D uncertain. Trimming shortened V by 3 bases and J by 12 bases, and 11 bases separated the two germline ends. The germline CDR1 and CDR2 sequences are LNHDA and SQIVND (reference sequence). The length of the CDR3 is 12 residues. The CDR3 coding sequence is TGTGCCAGTAGTATGGGAGAAGTGGAACTGTTTTTT. This codes for CASSMGEVELFF.

The gene calls are TRBV2 and TRBJ1-3; 7 bases are a match to TRBD1. The V gene end was trimmed by 7 bases and the J gene end by 3 bases; junction bases not matched to a gene: 9. Germline-derived CDR1 and CDR2 are SNHLY and FYNNEI. The CDR3 has 15 amino acids. CDR3 sequence (DNA): TGTGCCAGCACCCAGGGGGTGGATATTGGAAACACCATATATTTT. Amino acid sequence: CASTQGVDIGNTIYF.

The chain couples TRBV7-9 to TRBJ2-7, with D tentatively TRBD2 (6 bases). Germline V gene data show CDR1 as SEHNR and CDR2 as FQNEAQ (reference sequence). The CDR3 is 14 amino acids. Deletions cut 4 bases from V and 2 bases from J, with 12 bases between. The CDR3 region is CASSSGLAPYEQYF. The CDR3 bases are TGTGCCAGCAGCTCGGGACTCGCACCCTACGAGCAGTACTTC.

The chain uses TRBV13 and TRBJ1-4, with D perhaps matching TRBD1 (5 bases). V was clipped by 5 bases and J by 4 bases, with 11 bases between them. The CDR3 runs 14 residues. Germline loops: CDR1 PRHDT, CDR2 FYEKMQ (reference sequence). The CDR3 coding sequence is TGTGCCAGCAGCCCGCCGACAGTTAATGAAAAACTGTTTTTT. Translating gives CASSPPTVNEKLFF.

The chain couples TRBV7-9 to TRBJ1-6; unclear D gene. Germline V CDR1 and CDR2: SEHNR, FQNEAQ (reference sequence). Trimming left V 5 bases short and J 0 bases short, with 20 bases between. The CDR3 runs to 19 residues. The CDR3 DNA sequence: TGTGCCAGCAGCCCCTCGCCCGGGGATTCCTTCTCCTATAATTCACCCCTCCACTTT. Translation gives CASSPSPGDSFSYNSPLHF.

Here the CDR3 DNA reads TGTGCCAGCAGTGCGGCTAGCGGGTTCCTCTACGAGCAGTACTTC. This translates into CASSAASGFLYEQYF. The chain is built from TRBV2 and TRBJ2-7; 8 bases align to TRBD2. The ends lost 4 bases at V and 3 bases at J; junction bases unmatched: 8. The V gene's germline CDR1 is SNHLY and CDR2 FYNNEI. The CDR3 loop spans 15 amino acids.

This clone was seen only a few times. The chain recombines TRBV2 with TRBJ1-6; D is uncertain. V lost 4 bases and J lost 7, with 5 bases in between. This CDR3 has 12 residues. Germline-derived CDR1 and CDR2 are SNHLY and FYNNEI. CDR3 DNA: TGTGCCAGCAGTGCCAGGAATTCACCCCTCCACTTT. Amino acid sequence: CASSARNSPLHF. Based on the CDR3 plus reference TRBV2 and TRBJ1-6, the full variable domain is EPEVTQTPSHQVTQMGQEVILRCVPISNHLYFYWYRQILGQKVEFLVSFYNNEISEKSEIFDDQFSVERPDGSNFTLKIRSTKLEDSAMYFCASSARNSPLHFGNGTRLTVT.

The rearrangement uses TRBV18 and TRBJ1-4, with D tentatively TRBD1 (5 bases). This CDR3 is built from 16 residues. Trimming took off 0 bases at V and 4 bases at J, with 12 bases between the two ends. CDR1 is KGHSH, CDR2 LQKENI, per germline. This chain's CDR3 is CASSPPTQGGNEKLFF. The CDR3 DNA is TGTGCCAGCTCACCACCAACGCAGGGAGGTAATGAAAAACTGTTTTTT.

This chain uses TRBV11-2 with TRBJ1-6; D remains ambiguous. Germline-derived CDR1 and CDR2 are SGHAT and FQNNGV. The CDR3 covers 17 residues. V lost 3 bases to trimming and J lost 7 bases, with 19 bases between them. Here the CDR3 reads CASSLFLSGVGNSPLHF. CDR3 coding DNA: TGTGCCAGCAGCTTGTTTTTGTCAGGCGTTGGGAATTCACCCCTCCACTTT.

The gene calls are TRBV9 and TRBJ2-1, with D perhaps matching TRBD1 (6 bases). Trimming removed 5 bases from V and 4 bases from J, with 16 bases in between. The length of the CDR3 is 15 residues. The germline V gene has CDR1 SGDLS and CDR2 YYNGEE. DNA for the CDR3: TGTGCCAGCAGTCCTCATCCTGACAGGTACAATGAGCAGTTCTTC. This encodes CASSPHPDRYNEQFF.

CDR3 protein: CASSPTTTYEQYF. The CDR3 bases are TGTGCCAGCAGCCCCACTACAACCTACGAGCAGTACTTC. V usage is TRBV11-1 and J usage is TRBJ2-7; the D is unclear. Trimming removed 5 bases at V and 2 bases at J, with 10 bases between. This CDR3 is built from 13 residues. Germline V lookup: CDR1 SGHAT, CDR2 FQDESV (reference sequence).

This rearrangement joins TRBV5-4 to TRBJ2-7; no firm D call. The CDR3 contains 14 residues. Germline V gene lookup returns CDR1 SGHNT and CDR2 YYREEE (reference sequence). Trimming removed 0 bases from V and 3 bases from J, with 10 bases in between. The CDR3 DNA follows: TGTGCCAGCAGCTTGGGTACAGCCCTCTACGAGCAGTACTTC. Its protein is CASSLGTALYEQYF.

The rearrangement joins TRBV6-1 to TRBJ2-1; TRBD2 matches 7 bases. CDR1 MNHNS and CDR2 SASEGT come from the germline V gene. There are 13 residues in the CDR3. The ends lost 8 bases at V and 8 bases at J; junction bases unmatched: 9. The CDR3 here is CASGFRGVHEQFF. CDR3 DNA: TGTGCCAGCGGATTTCGGGGGGTCCATGAGCAGTTCTTC.

The gene calls are TRBV30 and TRBJ2-5; 7 bases fit TRBD2. The CDR3 spans 12 residues. Per germline, CDR1 GTSNPN and CDR2 SVGIG (reference sequence). After removal of 1 base from V and 11 bases from J, the junction contained 7 bases not matched to a gene. DNA of the CDR3: TGTGCCTGGAGTGCGAGTCGGCGGGAGCAGTACTTC. This sequence encodes CAWSASRREQYF.

This chain joins TRBV2 and TRBJ2-3; D is possibly TRBD2 (7 bases). The germline V gene has CDR1 SNHLY and CDR2 FYNNEI. This CDR3 is 15 amino acids long. V shed 0 bases and J shed 1 base, with 8 bases lying between them. The CDR3 loop reads CASSEAGGRTDTQYF. In DNA, the CDR3 is TGTGCCAGCAGTGAAGCGGGGGGGCGCACAGATACGCAGTATTTT.

The chain joins TRBV2 to TRBJ2-1; 7 bases align to TRBD1. The CDR3 covers 11 residues. Per germline, CDR1 SNHLY and CDR2 FYNNEI. J gave up 8 bases and V 6 bases, and 1 base lay outside the gene matches. CDR3 loop: CASRGGDEQFF. The CDR3 nucleotides are TGTGCCAGCAGAGGGGGCGATGAGCAGTTCTTC.

CDR3 DNA: TGTGCCAGTAGTAGACCGGGACAGCACCGCGGCTACACCTTC. Its translation is CASSRPGQHRGYTF. This chain uses TRBV19 with TRBJ1-2; the match to TRBD1 covers 7 bases. This CDR3 comprises 14 residues. Looked up from germline, CDR1 is LNHDA and CDR2 is SQIVND (reference sequence). V lost 4 bases to trimming and J lost 8 bases; unmatched junction nucleotides: 10.

The genes are TRBV2 and TRBJ1-5; D perhaps matches TRBD1 (5 bases). The CDR3 loop spans 15 amino acids. Deletions cut 2 bases from V and 6 bases from J, with 14 bases between. Looked up from germline, CDR1 is SNHLY and CDR2 is FYNNEI. The CDR3 coding sequence is TGTGCCAGCAGTGAAAGTTTTATCGGGGGTCAGCCCCAGCATTTT. Encoded protein: CASSESFIGGQPQHF.

This chain connects TRBV5-4 to TRBJ1-1; maybe TRBD1 (5 bases). Trimming left V 1 base short and J 0 bases short, with 13 bases between. This CDR3 is built from 16 residues. Germline V CDR1 and CDR2: SGHNT, YYREEE (reference sequence). The chain's CDR3 is CASSLYGAVMNTEAFF. Here the CDR3 DNA reads TGTGCCAGCAGCTTGTATGGGGCAGTGATGAACACTGAAGCTTTCTTT.

The chain uses TRBV9 and TRBJ2-1; TRBD2 agrees at 12 bases. The junction had 5 bases not matched to a gene; V was cut back by 0 bases and J by 4 bases. The CDR3 totals 17 residues. Germline V gene sequence: CDR1 SGDLS, CDR2 YYNGEE. CDR3 sequence reads: CASSVASGGAAYNEQFF. The DNA of the CDR3 is TGTGCCAGCAGCGTAGCTAGCGGGGGGGCAGCATACAATGAGCAGTTCTTC.